These 29 T cell receptor beta chains came from one sample sequenced in a study of blood T cell repertoires in COVID-19. Sequenced by immunoSEQ multiplex PCR; TCRdb stores in-frame clones only, minus some. In the table there are roughly 230,000 clones, approximately 84% of which are singletons. Input material: PBMCs or T cells enriched from blood (not recorded which). Source of these receptors: a man in his fifties or sixties who had recovered from COVID-19.

This clone is a singleton in its sample. This chain joins TRBV11-2 and TRBJ2-5; the match to TRBD2 covers 14 bases. The germline V gene has CDR1 SGHAT and CDR2 FQNNGV. The CDR3 runs to 13 residues. CDR3 amino acids: CAGGLAGVETQYF. The CDR3, as DNA: TGTGCTGGGGGACTAGCGGGAGTGGAGACCCAGTACTTC.

This chain links TRBV28 with TRBJ1-1, with 8 bases matching TRBD1. The CDR3 length is 17 residues. Germline loops: CDR1 MDHEN, CDR2 SYDVKM. Trimming removed 4 bases from V and 0 bases from J; junction bases left unmatched: 10. The CDR3 is CASSSPGQVFMNTEAFF. For the CDR3, the DNA is TGTGCCAGCAGTTCCCCGGGACAGGTGTTCATGAACACTGAAGCTTTCTTT. The whole variable domain, filled in from reference TRBV28 and TRBJ1-1, reads DVKVTQSSRYLVKRTGEKVFLECVQDMDHENMFWYRQDPGLGLRLIYFSYDVKMKEKGDIPEGYSVSREKKERFSLILESASTNQTSMYLCASSSPGQVFMNTEAFFGQGTRLTVV.

This clone appeared a single time. The chain couples TRBV10-2 to TRBJ2-2; unclear D gene. V was pared by 2 bases and J by 4 bases, with 11 bases between. The CDR3 runs to 15 residues. Germline V gives CDR1 WSHSY, CDR2 SAAADI. The CDR3 DNA follows: TGCGCCAGCAGTGAGGGGCAGTGGGCCACCGGGGAGCTGTTTTTT. This gives the protein CASSEGQWATGELFF.

The table lists this clone with a count of one. This chain uses TRBV5-4 with TRBJ2-5; 9 nucleotides match TRBD2. CDR3 length: 17 residues. CDR1 SGHNT and CDR2 YYREEE come from the germline V gene (reference sequence). V gave up 4 bases and J gave up 1 base; unmatched junction bases: 11. The CDR3 is CASSRAASGTIQETQYF. The CDR3 DNA follows: TGTGCCAGCAGCCGGGCTGCTAGCGGGACCATCCAAGAGACCCAGTACTTC.

This clone was seen a few times. J is TRBJ1-2 and V is TRBV6-4; TRBD1 aligns across 7 bases. Germline V lookup: CDR1 MRHNA, CDR2 SNTAGT. The V and J ends lost 4 bases and 3 bases, in that order; junction bases with no gene match: 2. The CDR3 totals 13 residues. The CDR3 region is CASSAGGHYGYTF. The DNA of the CDR3 is TGTGCCAGCAGTGCAGGGGGGCACTATGGCTACACCTTC.

J is TRBJ2-2 and V is TRBV10-3; D might be TRBD2 (5 bases). This CDR3 is 15 amino acids long. Germline V CDR1 and CDR2: ENHRY, SYGVKD. The germline V and J ends were trimmed by 4 bases and 3 bases, with 12 bases remaining between them. CDR3 amino acids: CAISVRAEHTGELFF. DNA for the CDR3: TGTGCCATCAGTGTAAGAGCGGAGCACACCGGGGAGCTGTTTTTT.

The J gene is TRBJ1-1, the V gene TRBV4-3; D gene ambiguous. Germline loops: CDR1 LGHNA, CDR2 YSLEER. CDR3 length: 15 residues. V lost 0 bases to trimming and J lost 1 base, with 9 bases between them. The CDR3 sequence is CASSQDGRGNTEAFF. CDR3 nucleotides: TGCGCCAGCAGCCAAGATGGGCGGGGGAACACTGAAGCTTTCTTT.

This rearrangement joins TRBV6-2 or TRBV6-3 to TRBJ2-3, with TRBD2 matching 8 bases. Germline lookup yields CDR1 MNHEY and CDR2 SVGEGT. V gave up 4 bases and J gave up 0 bases; unmatched junction bases: 9. The CDR3 is made up of 17 amino acids. Written as DNA, the CDR3 is TGTGCCAGCAGTTCCGCCTCTAGCGGGTGGAGCACAGATACGCAGTATTTT. Translating it yields CASSSASSGWSTDTQYF.

This clone was picked up a small number of times. V and J are TRBV15 and TRBJ2-7; tentative D call: TRBD2 (5 bases). Trimming left V 7 bases short and J 5 bases short, with 18 bases between. The V gene's germline CDR1 is LNHNV and CDR2 YYDKDF (reference sequence). The CDR3 totals 14 residues. CDR3 sequence (DNA): TGTGCCACCAAAGCCGGGAATAGGAATAACGAGCAGTACTTC. Protein sequence: CATKAGNRNNEQYF.

The chain couples TRBV12-3 or TRBV12-4 to TRBJ2-7; 8 bases map to TRBD2. CDR3 length: 13 residues. The J segment lost 4 bases and the V segment lost 3 bases, leaving 2 bases of the junction unmatched. The CDR3 reads CASSFVAGYEQYF. DNA of the CDR3: TGTGCCAGCAGTTTCGTAGCGGGGTACGAGCAGTACTTC.

This chain connects TRBV11-3 to TRBJ2-1; TRBD2 matches at 10 bases. CDR3 length: 18 amino acids. Unmatched junction bases numbered 8, after V lost 1 base and J lost 2 bases. CDR1 and CDR2 from the germline V gene are SGHNT and YENEEA. This CDR3 reads CASSLGRLAGSPYNEQFF. The CDR3 DNA sequence: TGTGCCAGCAGCTTAGGGCGACTAGCGGGTAGTCCCTACAATGAGCAGTTCTTC.

This clone was seen a single time. In nucleotides, the CDR3 is TGTGCCAGCAGCTTCTCAGGGGGTACTAACTATGGCTACACCTTC. Protein product: CASSFSGGTNYGYTF. V and J are TRBV11-1 and TRBJ1-2; 7 bases match TRBD1. With 3 bases clipped from V and 0 bases from J, the junction kept 4 bases outside the gene matches. The germline V gene has CDR1 SGHAT and CDR2 FQDESV (reference sequence). The CDR3 runs to 15 residues. Filled out from reference TRBV11-1 and TRBJ1-2, the complete variable domain reads EAEVAQSPRYKITEKSQAVAFWCDPISGHATLYWYRQILGQGPELLVQFQDESVVDDSQLPKDRFSAERLKGVDSTLKIQPAELGDSAMYLCASSFSGGTNYGYTFGSGTRLTVV.

This clone was counted only a few times. V gene TRBV4-2 combines with J gene TRBJ1-5; 8 bases are shared with TRBD1. The length of the CDR3 is 15 residues. The trim removed 6 bases at V and 3 bases at J, leaving 7 bases unmatched. Germline V gene lookup returns CDR1 LGHNA and CDR2 YNFKEQ. For the CDR3, the DNA is TGTGCCAGCAGGCCTACAGGGGGTGTCAATCAGCCCCAGCATTTT. Protein sequence: CASRPTGGVNQPQHF.

The chain carries TRBV5-1 and TRBJ1-1; D unresolved. Germline values: CDR1 SGHRS, CDR2 YFSETQ. The CDR3 is 13 residues long. Trimming cost V 5 bases and J 1 base, with 9 bases left between them. The CDR3 here is CASRLIGNTEAFF. In DNA, the CDR3 is TGCGCCAGCAGATTAATCGGGAACACTGAAGCTTTCTTT.

The chain is built from TRBV6-5 and TRBJ1-2; 7 bases are a match to TRBD1. This CDR3 comprises 16 residues. CDR1 is MNHEY and CDR2 is SVGAGI in the germline V gene. V trimming: 0 bases; J trimming: 7 bases; junction bases outside the gene matches: 11. The CDR3 sequence is CASSYSLQGRVSGYTF. The DNA of the CDR3 is TGTGCCAGCAGTTACTCGTTACAGGGGCGAGTAAGTGGCTACACCTTC.

This chain joins TRBV28 and TRBJ2-2; weak D call: TRBD1 (6 bases). The CDR3 contains 14 residues. Germline V gene sequence: CDR1 MDHEN, CDR2 SYDVKM. The ends were cut back, 8 bases at V and 2 bases at J, with 12 bases in the middle. The DNA of the CDR3 is TGTGCCAGCCGACGGGACATAAACACCGGGGAGCTGTTTTTT. Its protein is CASRRDINTGELFF.

V usage is TRBV5-4 and J usage is TRBJ2-1; 10 nucleotides line up with TRBD2. The CDR3 loop spans 16 amino acids. With 4 bases clipped from V and 2 bases from J, the junction kept 6 bases outside the gene matches. Looked up from germline, CDR1 is SGHNT and CDR2 is YYREEE (reference sequence). CDR3 sequence (DNA): TGTGCCAGCAGCCGGATAGCGGGGGGCGCCTACAATGAGCAGTTCTTC. Translated: CASSRIAGGAYNEQFF. Full variable domain (remainder filled in from reference TRBV5-4 and TRBJ2-1): ETGVTQSPTHLIKTRGQQVTLRCSSQSGHNTVSWYQQALGQGPQFIFQYYREEENGRGNFPPRFSGLQFPNYSSELNVNALELDDSALYLCASSRIAGGAYNEQFFGPGTRLTVL.

The rearrangement uses TRBV18 and TRBJ2-5; TRBD1 matches at 8 bases. Germline CDR1 reads KGHSH; CDR2 reads LQKENI. The length of the CDR3 is 14 residues. V lost 5 bases to trimming and J lost 7 bases; unmatched junction nucleotides: 9. The CDR3: CASSIPGGAGTQYF. The DNA of the CDR3 is TGTGCCAGCTCAATCCCAGGGGGCGCGGGGACCCAGTACTTC.

The chain combines TRBV7-2 with TRBJ2-3; D is perhaps TRBD2 (6 bases). The CDR3 has 13 amino acids. Germline CDR1 and CDR2: SGHTA and FQGNSA. V was pared by 8 bases and J by 9 bases, with 18 bases between. CDR3 DNA sequence: TGTGCCAGCGCACTAGCCGACTACAAAACGCAGTATTTT. Protein product: CASALADYKTQYF.

This clone is a singleton in its sample. V and J are TRBV11-2 and TRBJ2-5, with 7 positions matching TRBD2. V shed 5 bases and J 3 bases; nucleotides not matched to a gene: 12. Germline V gene lookup returns CDR1 SGHAT and CDR2 FQNNGV. The CDR3 length is 16 residues. CDR3 protein: CASSPGLVRGEETQYF. In DNA form, the CDR3 reads TGTGCCAGCAGCCCAGGTTTGGTACGGGGGGAAGAGACCCAGTACTTC.

J is TRBJ1-3 and V is TRBV9, with 9 bases that match TRBD1. V lost 0 bases, J lost 7 bases, and 8 bases stayed unmatched. The CDR3 consists of 16 residues. The germline CDR1 and CDR2 sequences are SGDLS and YYNGEE. CDR3 amino acids: CASSVEVGQGRNTIYF. Here the CDR3 DNA reads TGTGCCAGCAGCGTAGAGGTGGGACAGGGCAGGAACACCATATATTTT.

V is TRBV18 and J is TRBJ2-7; TRBD1 agrees at 7 bases. The length of the CDR3 is 15 residues. Losses at the gene ends were 2 bases for V and 0 bases for J; bases not matched to a gene: 4. Germline V gene data show CDR1 as KGHSH and CDR2 as LQKENI. The CDR3: CASSPEGAFSYEQYF. Written as DNA, the CDR3 is TGTGCCAGCTCACCAGAGGGGGCTTTCTCCTACGAGCAGTACTTC.

CDR3: CASSVEPTGLYGYTF. In DNA form, the CDR3 reads TGTGCCAGCAGCGTAGAGCCGACAGGGCTATATGGCTACACCTTC. The rearrangement links TRBV9 to TRBJ1-2, with 7 bases lining up with TRBD1. The CDR3 extends over 15 amino acids. Germline V gene lookup returns CDR1 SGDLS and CDR2 YYNGEE. Unmatched junction bases numbered 7, after V lost 0 bases and J lost 5 bases.

The V and J genes are TRBV27 and TRBJ2-1; possibly TRBD1 for D (6 bases). The germline gives CDR1 MNHEY, CDR2 SMNVEV (reference sequence). The CDR3 loop spans 15 amino acids. V was cut by 7 bases and J by 5 bases, with 18 bases left in between. The CDR3 loop reads CASTARQDAHNEQFF. CDR3 in DNA: TGTGCCAGCACCGCCAGACAGGACGCTCACAATGAGCAGTTCTTC.

The genes are TRBV11-2 and TRBJ1-6; D call uncertain. CDR3 size: 14 residues. Germline V gene lookup returns CDR1 SGHAT and CDR2 FQNNGV. Trimming left V 1 base short and J 9 bases short, with 10 bases between. In nucleotides, the CDR3 is TGTGCCAGCAGCTTAGGGTCCAGTGTTTCACCCCTCCACTTT. Translated: CASSLGSSVSPLHF.

The chain employs TRBV5-1 and TRBJ1-4; D possibly corresponds to TRBD1 (5 bases). The CDR3 is made up of 14 amino acids. The V end was cut by 4 bases, the J end by 4 bases, with 11 bases between. Germline V gene lookup returns CDR1 SGHRS and CDR2 YFSETQ. The CDR3 sequence: CASSPGGGNEKLFF. The CDR3 DNA reads TGCGCCAGCAGCCCCGGGGGGGGTAATGAAAAACTGTTTTTT.

The gene calls are TRBV7-2 and TRBJ2-5; D gene unclear. Germline CDR1 reads SGHTA; CDR2 reads FQGNSA. V lost 6 bases to trimming and J lost 0 bases, with 8 bases between them. The CDR3 runs 13 residues. This CDR3 reads CASRTLNQETQYF. CDR3 DNA sequence: TGTGCCAGCAGGACTCTTAACCAAGAGACCCAGTACTTC.

J is TRBJ2-1 and V is TRBV27, with D possibly being TRBD2 (7 bases). Per the germline V gene, CDR1 is MNHEY and CDR2 is SMNVEV (reference sequence). The CDR3 is 17 residues long. V lost 5 bases to trimming and J lost 9 bases, with 26 bases between them. This chain's CDR3 is CASSLKGGFTSRLEQFF. The CDR3 coding sequence is TGTGCCAGCAGTCTAAAGGGGGGGTTCACTAGCAGGCTTGAGCAGTTCTTC.

This chain connects TRBV5-6 to TRBJ1-3, with unresolved D. CDR3 length: 15 amino acids. Germline CDR1 is SGHDT and CDR2 is YYEEEE. V shed 1 base and J shed 4 bases, with 12 bases lying between them. The CDR3 loop is CASSLNQVGGNTIYF. CDR3 coding DNA: TGTGCCAGCAGCTTGAACCAGGTCGGAGGAAACACCATATATTTT.